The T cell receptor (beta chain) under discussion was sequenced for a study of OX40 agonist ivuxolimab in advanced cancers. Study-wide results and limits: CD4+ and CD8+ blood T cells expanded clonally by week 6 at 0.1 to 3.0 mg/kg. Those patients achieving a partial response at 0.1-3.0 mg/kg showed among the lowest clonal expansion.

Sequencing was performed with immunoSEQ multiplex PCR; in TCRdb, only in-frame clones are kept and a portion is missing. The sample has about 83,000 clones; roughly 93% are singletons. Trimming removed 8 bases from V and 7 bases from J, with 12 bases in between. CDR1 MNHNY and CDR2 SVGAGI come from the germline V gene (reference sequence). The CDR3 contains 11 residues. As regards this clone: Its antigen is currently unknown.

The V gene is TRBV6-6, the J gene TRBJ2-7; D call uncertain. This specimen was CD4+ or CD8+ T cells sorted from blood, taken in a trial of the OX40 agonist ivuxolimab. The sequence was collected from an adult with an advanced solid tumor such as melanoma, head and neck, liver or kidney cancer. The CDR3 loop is CASRVDGEQYF. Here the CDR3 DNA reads TGTGCCAGCCGGGTGGATGGTGAGCAGTACTTC.